This T cell receptor (beta chain) was recovered during a study of T-cell reconstitution after alpha-beta-depleted transplantation in children. Trimming stripped 2 bases from V and 12 bases from J, with 16 bases between. CDR1 is MDHEN, CDR2 SYDVKM, per germline. The CDR3 runs 14 residues. Study outcomes and limitations: From newly produced T cells came most of the T-cell counts and diversity one year after transplant.

Unique molecular identifiers were built into the TCRbeta library. Each CDR3 protein gets one entry after TCRdb re-called the PCR reads with MiXCR. There are 600,000 to 800,000 distinct CDR3 sequences in the sample; around 13% occur only once, and 0.75% to 0.85% lies in the top ten. This clonotype appeared a few times. Antigen unknown. The input for sequencing was PBMCs, taken before TCRalphabeta/CD19-depleted stem cell transplant. V is TRBV28 and J is TRBJ2-2; a weak D match, TRBD1 (5 bases). The clonotype comes from a girl aged 2-9 years with congenital amegakaryocytic thrombocytopenia, due to receive a stem cell transplant. CDR3 protein: CASSLPVGPGQLFF. DNA of the CDR3: TGTGCCAGCAGTTTACCTGTGGGGCCCGGACAGCTGTTTTTT.